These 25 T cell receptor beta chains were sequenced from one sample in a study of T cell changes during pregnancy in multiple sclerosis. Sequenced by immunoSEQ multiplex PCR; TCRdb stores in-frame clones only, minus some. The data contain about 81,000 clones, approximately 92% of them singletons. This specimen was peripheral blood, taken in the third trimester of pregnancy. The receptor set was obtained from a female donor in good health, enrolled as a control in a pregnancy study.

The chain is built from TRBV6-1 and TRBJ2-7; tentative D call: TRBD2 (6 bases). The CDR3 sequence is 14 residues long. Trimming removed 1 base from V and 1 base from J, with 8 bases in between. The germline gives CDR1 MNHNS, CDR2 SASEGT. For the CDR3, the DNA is TGTGCCAGCAGTGAAGGCGGGGCTTCCTACGAGCAGTACTTC. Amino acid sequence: CASSEGGASYEQYF.

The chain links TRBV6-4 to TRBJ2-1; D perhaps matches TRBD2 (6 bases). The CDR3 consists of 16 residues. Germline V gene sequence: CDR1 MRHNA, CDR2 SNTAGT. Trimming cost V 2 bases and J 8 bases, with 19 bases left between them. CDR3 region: CASSDRVKAGRDEQFF. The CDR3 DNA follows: TGTGCCAGCAGTGACCGAGTTAAGGCGGGAAGGGATGAGCAGTTCTTC.

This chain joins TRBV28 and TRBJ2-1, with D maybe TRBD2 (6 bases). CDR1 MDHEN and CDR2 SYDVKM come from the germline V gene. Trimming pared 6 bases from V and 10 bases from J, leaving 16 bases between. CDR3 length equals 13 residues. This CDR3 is CASSLEEGREQFF. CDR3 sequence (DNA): TGTGCCAGCAGCCTCGAGGAGGGGAGAGAGCAGTTCTTC.

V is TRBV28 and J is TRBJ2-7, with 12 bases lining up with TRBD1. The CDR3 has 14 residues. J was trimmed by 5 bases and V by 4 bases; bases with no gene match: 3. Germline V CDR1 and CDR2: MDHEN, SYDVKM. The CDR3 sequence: CASSSGTGGHEQYF. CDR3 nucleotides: TGTGCCAGCAGTTCCGGGACAGGGGGCCACGAGCAGTACTTC.

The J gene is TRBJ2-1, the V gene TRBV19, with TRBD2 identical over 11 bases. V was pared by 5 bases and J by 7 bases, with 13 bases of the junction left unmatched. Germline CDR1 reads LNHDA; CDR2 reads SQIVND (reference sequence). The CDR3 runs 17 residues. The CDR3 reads CASSGETSGTSGNEQFF. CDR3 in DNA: TGTGCCAGTAGTGGGGAGACCTCTGGGACTAGCGGAAATGAGCAGTTCTTC.

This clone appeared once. This CDR3 reads CASSPYRGVETQYF. CDR3 coding DNA: TGTGCCAGCAGTCCCTACAGGGGAGTAGAGACCCAGTACTTC. The chain employs TRBV2 and TRBJ2-5, with TRBD1 identical over 7 bases. This CDR3 is built from 14 residues. V shed 5 bases and J 4 bases; nucleotides not matched to a gene: 7. Per germline, CDR1 SNHLY and CDR2 FYNNEI.

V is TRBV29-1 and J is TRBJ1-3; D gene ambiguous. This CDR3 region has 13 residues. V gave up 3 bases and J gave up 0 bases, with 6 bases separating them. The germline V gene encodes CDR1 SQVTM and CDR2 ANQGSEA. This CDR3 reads CSVDFGSGNTIYF. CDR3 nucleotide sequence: TGCAGCGTTGACTTCGGCTCTGGAAACACCATATATTTT.

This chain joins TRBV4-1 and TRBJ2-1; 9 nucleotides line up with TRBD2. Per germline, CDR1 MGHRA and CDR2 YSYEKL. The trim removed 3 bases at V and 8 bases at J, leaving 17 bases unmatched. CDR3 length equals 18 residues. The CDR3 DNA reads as TGCGCCAGCAGCCATCCTCAGGAAGCGGGAGGCCACCGCGATGAGCAGTTCTTC. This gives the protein CASSHPQEAGGHRDEQFF.

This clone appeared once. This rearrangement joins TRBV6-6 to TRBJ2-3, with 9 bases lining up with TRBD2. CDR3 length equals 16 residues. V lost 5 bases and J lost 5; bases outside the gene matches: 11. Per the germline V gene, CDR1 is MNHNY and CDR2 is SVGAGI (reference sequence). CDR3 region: CASSTGLAGLEDTQYF. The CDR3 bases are TGTGCCAGCAGTACGGGGCTAGCGGGACTGGAAGATACGCAGTATTTT.

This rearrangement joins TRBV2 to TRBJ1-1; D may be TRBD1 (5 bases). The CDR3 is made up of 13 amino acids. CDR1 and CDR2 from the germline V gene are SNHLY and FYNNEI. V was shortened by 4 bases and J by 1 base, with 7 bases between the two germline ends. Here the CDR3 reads CASSGTTNTEAFF. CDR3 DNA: TGTGCCAGCAGTGGGACAACGAACACTGAAGCTTTCTTT.

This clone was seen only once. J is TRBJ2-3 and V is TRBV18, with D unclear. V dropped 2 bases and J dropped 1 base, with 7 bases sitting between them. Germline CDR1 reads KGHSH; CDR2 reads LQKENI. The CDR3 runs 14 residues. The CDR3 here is CASSPVPGTDTQYF. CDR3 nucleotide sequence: TGTGCCAGCTCACCAGTCCCAGGCACAGATACGCAGTATTTT. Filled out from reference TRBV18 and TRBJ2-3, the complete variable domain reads NAGVMQNPRHLVRRRGQEARLRCSPMKGHSHVYWYRQLPEEGLKFMVYLQKENIIDESGMPKERFSAEFPKEGPSILRIQQVVRGDSAAYFCASSPVPGTDTQYFGPGTRLTVL.

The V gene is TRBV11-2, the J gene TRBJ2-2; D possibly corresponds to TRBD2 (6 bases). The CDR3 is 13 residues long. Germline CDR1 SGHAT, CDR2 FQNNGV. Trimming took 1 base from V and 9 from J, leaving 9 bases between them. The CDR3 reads CASSLVAARELFF. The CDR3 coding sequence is TGTGCCAGCAGCTTAGTAGCGGCGAGGGAGCTGTTTTTT.

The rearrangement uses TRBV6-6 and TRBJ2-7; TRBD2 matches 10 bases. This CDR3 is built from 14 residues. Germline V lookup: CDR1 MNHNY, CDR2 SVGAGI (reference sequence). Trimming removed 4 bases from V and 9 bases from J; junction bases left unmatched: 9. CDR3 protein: CASSLGLAPGAQYF. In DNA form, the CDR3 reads TGTGCCAGCAGTTTGGGACTAGCGCCAGGAGCGCAGTACTTC.

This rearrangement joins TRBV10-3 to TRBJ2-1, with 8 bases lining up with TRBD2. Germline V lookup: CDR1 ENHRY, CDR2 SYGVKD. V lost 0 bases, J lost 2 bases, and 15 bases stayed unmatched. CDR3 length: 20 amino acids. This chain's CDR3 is CAISESPPPVSGETYNEQFF. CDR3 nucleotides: TGTGCCATCAGTGAGTCACCCCCCCCCGTTAGCGGGGAAACCTACAATGAGCAGTTCTTC.

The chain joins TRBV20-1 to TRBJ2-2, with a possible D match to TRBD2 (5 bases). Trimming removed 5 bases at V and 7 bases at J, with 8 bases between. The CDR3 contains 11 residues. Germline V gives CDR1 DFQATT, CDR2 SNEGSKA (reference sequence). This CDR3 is CSAGESGELFF. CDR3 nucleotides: TGCAGTGCTGGGGAGAGCGGGGAGCTGTTTTTT.

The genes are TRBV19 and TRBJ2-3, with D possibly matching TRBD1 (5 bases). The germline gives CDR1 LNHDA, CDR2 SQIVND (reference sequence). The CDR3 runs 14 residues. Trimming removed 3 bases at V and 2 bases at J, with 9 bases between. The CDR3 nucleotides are TGTGCCAGTAGTATTTCCAGGGCCACAGATACGCAGTATTTT. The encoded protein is CASSISRATDTQYF.

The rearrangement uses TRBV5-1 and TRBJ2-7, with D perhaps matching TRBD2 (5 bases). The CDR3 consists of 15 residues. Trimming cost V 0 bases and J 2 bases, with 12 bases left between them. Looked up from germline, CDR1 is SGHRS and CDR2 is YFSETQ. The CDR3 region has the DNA TGCGCCAGCAGCTTGGCCGGGGTGGTCACCTACGAGCAGTACTTC. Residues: CASSLAGVVTYEQYF.

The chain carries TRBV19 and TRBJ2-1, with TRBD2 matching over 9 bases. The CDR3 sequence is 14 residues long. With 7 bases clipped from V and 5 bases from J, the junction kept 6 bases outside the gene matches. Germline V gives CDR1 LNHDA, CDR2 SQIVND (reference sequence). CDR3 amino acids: CASTRLAVDNEQFF. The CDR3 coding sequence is TGTGCCAGTACTCGACTAGCGGTAGACAATGAGCAGTTCTTC.

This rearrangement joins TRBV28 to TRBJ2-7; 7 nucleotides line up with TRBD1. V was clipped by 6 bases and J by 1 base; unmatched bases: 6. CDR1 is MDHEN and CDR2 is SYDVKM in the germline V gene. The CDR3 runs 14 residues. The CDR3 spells CASRKPGQSYEQYF. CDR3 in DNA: TGTGCCAGCAGAAAACCGGGACAGTCCTACGAGCAGTACTTC.

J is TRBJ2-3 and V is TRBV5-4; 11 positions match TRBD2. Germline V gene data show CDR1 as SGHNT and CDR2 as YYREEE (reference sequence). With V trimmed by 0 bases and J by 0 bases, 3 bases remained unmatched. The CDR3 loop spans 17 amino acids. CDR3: CASSLGLAGFSTDTQYF. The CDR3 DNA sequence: TGTGCCAGCAGCTTGGGACTAGCGGGGTTTAGCACAGATACGCAGTATTTT.

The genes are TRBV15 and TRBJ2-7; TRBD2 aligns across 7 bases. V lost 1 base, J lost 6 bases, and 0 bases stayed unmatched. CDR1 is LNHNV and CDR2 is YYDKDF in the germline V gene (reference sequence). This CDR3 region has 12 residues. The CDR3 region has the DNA TGTGCCACCAGCAGAGGGGAGGGCGAGCAGTACTTC. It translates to CATSRGEGEQYF.

The CDR3 bases are TGTGCCAGCAGTCCCACCCAGCCAGGCTACGAGCAGTACTTC. Amino acids: CASSPTQPGYEQYF. The gene calls are TRBV28 and TRBJ2-7; D unclear. Germline V gene sequence: CDR1 MDHEN, CDR2 SYDVKM. This CDR3 has 14 residues. V dropped 5 bases and J dropped 3 bases, with 14 bases sitting between them.

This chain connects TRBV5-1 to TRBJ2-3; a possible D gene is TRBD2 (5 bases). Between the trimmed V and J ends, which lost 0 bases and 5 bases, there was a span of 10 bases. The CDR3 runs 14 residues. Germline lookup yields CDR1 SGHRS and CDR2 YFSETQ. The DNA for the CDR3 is TGCGCCAGCAGCTTGGCACTAGACAAAGATACGCAGTATTTT. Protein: CASSLALDKDTQYF.

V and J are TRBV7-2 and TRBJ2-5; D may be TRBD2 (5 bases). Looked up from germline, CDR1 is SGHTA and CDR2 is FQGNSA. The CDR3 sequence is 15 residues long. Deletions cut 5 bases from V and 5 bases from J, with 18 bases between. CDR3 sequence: CASSPPASFGETQYF. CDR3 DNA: TGTGCCAGCAGCCCGCCCGCTAGCTTCGGGGAGACCCAGTACTTC.

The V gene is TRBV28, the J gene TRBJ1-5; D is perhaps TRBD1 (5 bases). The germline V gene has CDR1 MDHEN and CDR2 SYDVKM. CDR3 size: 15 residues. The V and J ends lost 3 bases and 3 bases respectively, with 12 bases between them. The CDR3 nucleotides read TGTGCCAGCAGTTTGCGGGACGGAAACAATCAGCCCCAGCATTTT. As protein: CASSLRDGNNQPQHF.